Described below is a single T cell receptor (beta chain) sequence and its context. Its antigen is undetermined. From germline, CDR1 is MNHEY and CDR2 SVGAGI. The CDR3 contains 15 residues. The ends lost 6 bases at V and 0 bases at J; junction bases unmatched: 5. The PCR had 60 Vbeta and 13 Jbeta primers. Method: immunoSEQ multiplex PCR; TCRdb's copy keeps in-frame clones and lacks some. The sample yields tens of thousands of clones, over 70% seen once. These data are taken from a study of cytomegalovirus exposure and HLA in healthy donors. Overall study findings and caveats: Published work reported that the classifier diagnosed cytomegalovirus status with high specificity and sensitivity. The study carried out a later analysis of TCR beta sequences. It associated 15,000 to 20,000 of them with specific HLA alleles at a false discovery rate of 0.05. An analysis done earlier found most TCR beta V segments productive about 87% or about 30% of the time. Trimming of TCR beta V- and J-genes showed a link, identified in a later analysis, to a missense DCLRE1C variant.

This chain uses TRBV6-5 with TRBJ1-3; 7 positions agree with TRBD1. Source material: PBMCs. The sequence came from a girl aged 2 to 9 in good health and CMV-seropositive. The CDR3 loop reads CASSLGQYSGNTIYF. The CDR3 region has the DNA TGTGCCAGCAGCTTGGGACAGTACTCTGGAAACACCATATATTTT.